This passage covers 10 T cell receptor beta chains from one sample sequenced in a study of T-cell reconstitution after alpha-beta-depleted transplantation in children (TCRdb year 2016). In the paper's terms, the treatment or condition label means: allogeneic hematopoietic cell transplantation with graft depleted of TCRalphabeta T cells and CD19 B cells. The protocol used for the library was PCR. Sequencing relied on an Illumina HiSeq 2500. To normalize quantification of the TCRbeta repertoire, the TCR libraries were built with molecular barcoding that relied on unique molecular identifiers. TCRdb trimmed the raw reads at Q25, called clones with MiXCR and kept productive beta chains. Rows matching on CDR3 protein sequence are summarized as one entry with the most common DNA and genes. The sample has roughly 280,000 distinct CDR3 sequences on record, more than 9% of them singletons. In total, the top ten clones hold 23% of the sample.

Here the sequenced sample was peripheral blood, taken 180 days after TCRalphabeta/CD19-depleted stem cell transplant. These receptors all come from a male patient between 2 and 15 years old who had a stem cell transplant for chronic granulomatous disease, so the T cells may come from the graft donor.

This sequence joins TRBV20-1 and TRBJ1-6; tentatively, D is TRBD1 (6 bases). Germline CDR1 is DFQATT and CDR2 is SNEGSKA (reference sequence). The CDR3 has 14 amino acids. The V end lost 3 bases, the J end lost 5 bases, and 11 bases lay between the germline ends. This chain's CDR3 is CSASWTVNNSPLHF. Here the CDR3 DNA reads TGCAGTGCTAGCTGGACAGTCAATAATTCACCCCTCCACTTT.

This clonotype was seen at least ten times. The rearrangement links TRBV20-1 to TRBJ2-7; D perhaps matches TRBD1 (8 bases). Germline CDR1 DFQATT, CDR2 SNEGSKA (reference sequence). There are 15 residues in the CDR3. Trimming left V 2 bases short and J 6 bases short, with 20 bases between. CDR3 sequence: CSARNAGDRTTEQYF. CDR3 nucleotide sequence: TGCAGTGCTAGAAATGCGGGGGACAGGACTACCGAGCAGTACTTC.

This clonotype was seen at least ten times. The chain has TRBV5-1 and TRBJ2-5, with D perhaps TRBD1 (6 bases). CDR3 length: 15 residues. Germline loops: CDR1 SGHRS, CDR2 YFSETQ. V shed 2 bases and J shed 2 bases, with 13 bases lying between them. The CDR3 loop reads CASSFQGSGQETQYF. CDR3 bases: TGCGCCAGCAGCTTTCAGGGGAGTGGGCAAGAGACCCAGTACTTC. Full variable domain (missing parts from reference TRBV5-1 and TRBJ2-5): KAGVTQTPRYLIKTRGQQVTLSCSPISGHRSVSWYQQTPGQGLQFLFEYFSETQRNKGNFPGRFSGRQFSNSRSEMNVSTLELGDSALYLCASSFQGSGQETQYFGPGTRLLVL.

There are many counts of this clonotype. The chain recombines TRBV10-3 with TRBJ2-2; no firm D call. V lost 4 bases and J lost 8, with 8 bases in between. Germline V gene lookup returns CDR1 ENHRY and CDR2 SYGVKD. This CDR3 region has 12 residues. This CDR3 reads CAISGTYGELFF. The DNA of the CDR3 is TGTGCCATCAGTGGCACCTATGGGGAGCTGTTTTTT.

Ten or more counts support this clonotype. The V and J genes are TRBV7-9 and TRBJ2-2; D ambiguous. Germline V gives CDR1 SEHNR, CDR2 FQNEAQ (reference sequence). This CDR3 is built from 13 residues. The V end lost 1 base, the J end lost 5 bases, and 5 bases lay between the germline ends. The CDR3 is CASSLVWTGELFF. The CDR3 DNA sequence: TGTGCCAGCAGCTTAGTTTGGACCGGGGAGCTGTTTTTT.

J is TRBJ2-7 and V is TRBV6-1; 7 bases map to TRBD2. The germline V gene encodes CDR1 MNHNS and CDR2 SASEGT. The CDR3 contains 14 residues. The V segment lost 6 bases and the J segment 2 bases; nucleotides outside the gene matches: 7. The CDR3 sequence: CASREGLAAYEQYF. The DNA of the CDR3 is TGTGCCAGCAGGGAGGGGCTAGCGGCCTACGAGCAGTACTTC.

This clonotype was seen ten or more times. The rearrangement joins TRBV7-2 to TRBJ2-3; 11 bases match TRBD2. Germline assignment: CDR1 SGHTA and CDR2 FQGNSA. The ends lost 0 bases at V and 4 bases at J; junction bases unmatched: 12. The CDR3 extends over 19 amino acids. CDR3 loop: CASSLAIGLAGGRADTQYF. The CDR3 coding sequence is TGTGCCAGCAGCTTAGCGATCGGGCTAGCGGGGGGCAGGGCAGATACGCAGTATTTT.

This clonotype was detected many times. The rearrangement uses TRBV27 and TRBJ2-7, with 9 bases aligning to TRBD1. V lost 6 bases to trimming and J lost 13 bases; unmatched junction nucleotides: 13. The CDR3 sequence is 13 residues long. The germline gives CDR1 MNHEY, CDR2 SMNVEV (reference sequence). The CDR3 loop is CASSRDRVFGDYF. CDR3 coding DNA: TGTGCCAGCAGCCGGGACAGGGTCTTTGGGGACTACTTC.

Details on this clonotype: A clone one base away is much larger, so this may be a read error. The V call is TRBV29-1, the J call TRBJ2-6; a possible D gene is TRBD2 (6 bases). Germline V gives CDR1 SQVTM, CDR2 ANQGSEA. This CDR3 comprises 15 residues. As DNA, the CDR3 is TGCAGCGTTGGTGCCGGGAGTTCTGGGGCCAACGGCCTGACTTTC. Residues: CSVGAGSSGANGLTF.

This clonotype was seen ten or more times. The CDR3 region is CASSLAPTYTDTQYF. CDR3 nucleotide sequence: TGCGCCAGCAGCTTGGCCCCGACTTACACAGATACGCAGTATTTT. The chain has TRBV5-1 and TRBJ2-3, with D hard to call. This CDR3 is 15 amino acids long. CDR1 and CDR2 (germline): SGHRS, YFSETQ. V was shortened by 0 bases and J by 2 bases, with 10 bases between the two germline ends.